Sequencing of this TCR beta chain was carried out in a study of neurological immune-mediated disorders. The CDR3 runs to 19 residues. Germline V gene data show CDR1 as SGHAT and CDR2 as FQNNGV. Losses at the gene ends were 0 bases for V and 4 bases for J; bases not matched to a gene: 16. This clonotype has at least ten counts. 5'RACE with 10-nucleotide random UMIs produced the cDNA. The yield of each sequencing run was over 170 million TCR-beta sequences from 15-18 subjects. From the 5' RACE reads, TCRdb called clonotypes with MiXCR, one entry per CDR3 protein. The repertoire includes tens of thousands of distinct CDR3 sequences, 2% to 3% of them detected once, and approximately 3% sits in the top ten. Libraries used 2 million unsorted PBMCs kept frozen in RNAlater.

The sample was PBMCs. This chain uses TRBV11-2 with TRBJ1-2; 8 bases match TRBD1. This clonotype was sampled from a man aged 50-60 years with multiple sclerosis. CDR3 nucleotide sequence: TGTGCCAGCAGCTTAGATGCGTGGGACATTCGGGACAGGACCTATGGCTACACCTTC. As protein: CASSLDAWDIRDRTYGYTF.